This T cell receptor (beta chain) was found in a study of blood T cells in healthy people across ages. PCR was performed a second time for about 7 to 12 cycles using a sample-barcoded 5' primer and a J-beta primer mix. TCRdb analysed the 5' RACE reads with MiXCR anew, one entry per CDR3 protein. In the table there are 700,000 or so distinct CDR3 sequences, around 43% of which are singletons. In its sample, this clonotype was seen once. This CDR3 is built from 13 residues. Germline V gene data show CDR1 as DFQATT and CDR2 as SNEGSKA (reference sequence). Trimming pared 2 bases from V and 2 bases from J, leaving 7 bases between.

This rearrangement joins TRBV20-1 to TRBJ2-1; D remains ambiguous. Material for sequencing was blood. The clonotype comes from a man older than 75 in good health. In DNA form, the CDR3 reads TGCAGTGCTAGAATTGGGGCCTACAATGAGCAGTTCTTC. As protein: CSARIGAYNEQFF.